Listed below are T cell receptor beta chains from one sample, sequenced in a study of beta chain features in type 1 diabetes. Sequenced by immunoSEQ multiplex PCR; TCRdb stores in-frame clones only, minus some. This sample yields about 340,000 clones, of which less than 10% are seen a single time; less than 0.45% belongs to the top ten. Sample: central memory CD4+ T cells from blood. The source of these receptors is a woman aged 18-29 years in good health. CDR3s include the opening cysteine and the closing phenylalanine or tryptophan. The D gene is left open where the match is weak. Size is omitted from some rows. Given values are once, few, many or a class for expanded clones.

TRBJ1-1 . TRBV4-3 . TGCGCCAGCAGCCAAGAGACAGCGAACACTGAAGCTTTCTTT CASSQETANTEAFF
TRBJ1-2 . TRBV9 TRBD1 TGTGCCAGCAGCGCGGGACAGGGGGGTCTCTATGGCTACACCTTC CASSAGQGGLYGYTF
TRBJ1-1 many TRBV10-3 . TGTGCCATCAGTACAAGTGGAGGGGGATGGAACACTGAAGCTTTCTTT CAISTSGGGWNTEAFF
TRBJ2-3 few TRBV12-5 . TGTGCTAGTGTTGGACTCTCGAAGGATACGCAGTATTTT CASVGLSKDTQYF
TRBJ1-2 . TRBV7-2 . TGTGCCAGCAGCTTAGATATTGGCCTGGGATTATCAGGAGGCTACACCTTC CASSLDIGLGLSGGYTF
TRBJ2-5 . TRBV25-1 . TGTGCCAGCCGTGAGCCAGGACTAGAGACCCAGTACTTC CASREPGLETQYF
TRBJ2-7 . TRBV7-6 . TGTGCCAGCAGCTTAGGGGGCGGCTACGAGCAGTACTTC CASSLGGGYEQYF
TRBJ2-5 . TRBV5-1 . TGCGCCAGCAGCATCCGCGATGGGGCCCAGGAGACCCAGTACTTC CASSIRDGAQETQYF
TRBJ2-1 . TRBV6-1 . TGTGCCAGCAGTGAAATGGGACTCTCCTACAATGAGCAGTTCTTC CASSEMGLSYNEQFF
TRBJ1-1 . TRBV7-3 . TGTGCCAGCAGCTGGGGGACGAACACTGAAGCTTTCTTT CASSWGTNTEAFF
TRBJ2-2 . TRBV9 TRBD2 TGTGCCAGCAGCCCCCGGGAGGGGCGTGTGGGGAACACCGGGGAGCTGTTTTTT CASSPREGRVGNTGELFF
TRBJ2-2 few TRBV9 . TGTGCCAGCAGCGGAGAGGCACCCGGGGAGCTGTTTTTT CASSGEAPGELFF
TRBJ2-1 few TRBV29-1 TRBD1 TGCAGCGTTGGGACAGGCTCCTACAATGAGCAGTTCTTC CSVGTGSYNEQFF
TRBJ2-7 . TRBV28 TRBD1 TGTGCCAGCAGTTTACCAGGGACAGGGACCTACGAGCAGTACTTC CASSLPGTGTYEQYF
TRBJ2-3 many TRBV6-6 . TGTGCCAGCAGACTATCTAGCACAGATACGCAGTATTTT CASRLSSTDTQYF
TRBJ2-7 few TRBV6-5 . TGTGCCAGCAGTTTTGGCAGTTCCTACGAGCAGTACTTC CASSFGSSYEQYF
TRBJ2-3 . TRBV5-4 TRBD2 TGTGCCAGCAGCTTGCGGCGGGAGGATGATACGCAGTATTTT CASSLRREDDTQYF
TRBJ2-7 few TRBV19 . TGTGCCAGTAGTATTGCTCCGGGGAGGCGCTACGAGCAGTACTTC CASSIAPGRRYEQYF
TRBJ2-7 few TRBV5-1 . TGCGCCAGCAGCTTCTCGGGAGTTTCTAACCACGAGCAGTACTTC CASSFSGVSNHEQYF
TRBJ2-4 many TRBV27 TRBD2 TGTGCCAGCAGTTTGATAGCGGGAGGTCCGCACATTCAGTACTTC CASSLIAGGPHIQYF
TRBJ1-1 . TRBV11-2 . TGTGCCAGCAGAATCAAAGGTGGGGTCGTAGCTTTCTTT CASRIKGGVVAFF
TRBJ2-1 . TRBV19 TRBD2 TGTGCCAGTAGTACCACCGGGCGGGAGGGCCTTTTTAGGAATGAGCAGTTCTTC CASSTTGREGLFRNEQFF
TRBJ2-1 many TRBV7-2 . TGTGCCAGCAGACTCGGGCCCAATAATGAGCAGTTCTTC CASRLGPNNEQFF